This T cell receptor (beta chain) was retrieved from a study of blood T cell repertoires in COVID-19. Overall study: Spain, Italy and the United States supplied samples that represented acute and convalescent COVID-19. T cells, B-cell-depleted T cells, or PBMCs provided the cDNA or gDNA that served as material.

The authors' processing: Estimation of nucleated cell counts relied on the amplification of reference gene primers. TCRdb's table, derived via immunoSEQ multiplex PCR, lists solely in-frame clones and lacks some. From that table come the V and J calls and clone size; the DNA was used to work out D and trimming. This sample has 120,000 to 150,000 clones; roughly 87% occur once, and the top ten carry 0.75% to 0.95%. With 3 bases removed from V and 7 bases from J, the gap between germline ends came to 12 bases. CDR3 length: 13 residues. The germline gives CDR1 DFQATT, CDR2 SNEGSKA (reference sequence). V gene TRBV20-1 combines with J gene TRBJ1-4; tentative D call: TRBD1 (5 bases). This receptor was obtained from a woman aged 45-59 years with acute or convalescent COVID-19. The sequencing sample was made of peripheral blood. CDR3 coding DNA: TGCAGTGCTAGTCCCCAGGGTCGTGAAAAACTGTTTTTT. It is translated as CSASPQGREKLFF.